A single sample is the source of the 24 T cell receptor beta chains below, sequenced in a study of early T cells in non-severe SARS-CoV-2 infection. TCRdb analysed the 5' RACE reads with MiXCR anew, one entry per CDR3 protein. The table lists tens of thousands of distinct CDR3 sequences, around 13% of them singletons. Sequenced input: whole blood. The receptors derive from an adult who was a healthcare worker with PCR-confirmed SARS-CoV-2 infection or an uninfected control (not recorded which).

The V and J genes are TRBV12-3 or TRBV12-4 and TRBJ1-2, with 10 bases identical to TRBD1. The CDR3 contains 15 residues. After removal of 3 bases from V and 3 bases from J, the junction contained 4 bases not matched to a gene. CDR3 amino acids: CASSFRGTGDYGYTF. CDR3 nucleotide sequence: TGTGCCAGCAGTTTTCGAGGGACAGGGGACTATGGCTACACCTTC.

This chain connects TRBV7-2 to TRBJ1-4; 9 nucleotides agree with TRBD1. Germline CDR1 reads SGHTA; CDR2 reads FQGNSA. V dropped 5 bases and J dropped 8; count of bases not matched to a gene: 12. This CDR3 is built from 16 residues. The DNA of the CDR3 is TGTGCCAGCAGCCTATCTGGACAGGGGACTTCCGAAAAACTGTTTTTT. It is translated as CASSLSGQGTSEKLFF.

This clonotype was observed a few times. This CDR3 reads CASSLDRGTDTQYF. CDR3 in DNA: TGCGCCAGCAGCTTGGACAGGGGCACAGATACGCAGTATTTT. The V call is TRBV5-1, the J call TRBJ2-3, with a weak D call TRBD1 (6 bases). Germline loops: CDR1 SGHRS, CDR2 YFSETQ. With 0 bases removed from V and 1 base from J, the gap between germline ends came to 6 bases. The CDR3 has 14 residues.

The chain uses TRBV4-2 and TRBJ1-1; 8 nucleotides align to TRBD1. CDR1 LGHNA and CDR2 YNFKEQ come from the germline V gene. This CDR3 spans 15 amino acids. The trim removed 2 bases at V and 5 bases at J, leaving 7 bases unmatched. The CDR3 here is CASSQPTGEATEAFF. DNA of the CDR3: TGTGCCAGCAGCCAACCGACAGGGGAGGCGACTGAAGCTTTCTTT.

This clonotype showed up many times. The rearrangement joins TRBV24-1 to TRBJ1-2; 7 bases are shared with TRBD1. Germline-derived CDR1 and CDR2 are KGHDR and SFDVKD. The V and J ends lost 4 bases and 2 bases, in that order; junction bases with no gene match: 3. The CDR3 contains 14 residues. CDR3 region: CATSDSQGNYGYTF. CDR3 in DNA: TGTGCCACCAGTGACTCACAGGGGAACTATGGCTACACCTTC.

Note on this clonotype: Sequence at one end of the junction differs from germline and may be a read error. The rearrangement links TRBV4-1 to TRBJ1-6; D unresolved. The length of the CDR3 is 16 residues. Germline assignment: CDR1 MGHRA and CDR2 YSYEKL. The CDR3: CASSQDLVDPNTPLHF. The CDR3 DNA follows: TGCGCCAGCAGCCAAGACCTGGTGGACCCTAATACACCCCTCCACTTT.

Ten or more counts support this clonotype. The chain couples TRBV2 to TRBJ1-5, with TRBD1 matching 9 bases. Germline CDR1 reads SNHLY; CDR2 reads FYNNEI. V lost 6 bases and J lost 5; bases outside the gene matches: 8. The CDR3 is 15 residues long. Here the CDR3 reads CASSYRDREDQPQHF. CDR3 bases: TGTGCCAGCAGCTACCGGGACAGGGAAGATCAGCCCCAGCATTTT.

Only a few counts were recorded for this clonotype. The chain links TRBV5-1 to TRBJ2-3; D is tentatively TRBD1 or TRBD2 (6 bases each). From germline, CDR1 is SGHRS and CDR2 YFSETQ. The CDR3 is made up of 13 amino acids. V gave up 2 bases and J gave up 7 bases, with 11 bases separating them. The CDR3 DNA sequence: TGCGCCAGCAGCTTAAGGGGGGATTATACGCAGTATTTT. Its translation is CASSLRGDYTQYF.

This rearrangement joins TRBV6-5 to TRBJ2-5; D gene unclear. The CDR3 consists of 13 residues. The ends were cut back, 6 bases at V and 4 bases at J, with 12 bases in the middle. The germline CDR1 and CDR2 sequences are MNHEY and SVGAGI. In nucleotides, the CDR3 is TGTGCCAGCAGCCCCGACCCACGAGAGACCCAGTACTTC. Amino acids: CASSPDPRETQYF.

This clonotype was counted between two and nine times. This chain uses TRBV9 with TRBJ2-5; D gene ambiguous. The CDR3 covers 13 residues. CDR1 SGDLS and CDR2 YYNGEE come from the germline V gene. V was cut by 4 bases and J by 2 bases, with 9 bases left in between. CDR3 sequence reads: CASSPETQETQYF. CDR3 nucleotides: TGTGCCAGCAGCCCAGAGACGCAAGAGACCCAGTACTTC.

A word on this clonotype: Being one base from a much bigger clone, this may be a read error. This CDR3 is missing its conserved last phenylalanine or tryptophan, likely due to a read error. The chain uses TRBV7-9 and TRBJ1-1; D gene unclear. V was pared by 5 bases and J by 3 bases, with 10 bases between. Germline CDR1 and CDR2: SEHNR and FQNEAQ (reference sequence). The CDR3 has 13 residues. The CDR3 coding sequence is TGTGCCAGCAGCCCACCCCTGGACACTGAAGCTTTCTCT. Protein sequence: CASSPPLDTEAFS.

This clonotype came up many times. The rearrangement uses TRBV6-5 and TRBJ2-1; 10 bases fit TRBD2. Losses at the gene ends were 7 bases for V and 0 bases for J; bases not matched to a gene: 6. From germline, CDR1 is MNHEY and CDR2 SVGAGI. The CDR3 spans 16 residues. CDR3 nucleotide sequence: TGTGCCAGCATCCCAGCGGGGGGGCCCTCCTACAATGAGCAGTTCTTC. Encoded protein: CASIPAGGPSYNEQFF.

This clonotype came up many times. The CDR3 loop is CASRPSGGSYNSPLHF. For the CDR3, the DNA is TGTGCCAGCAGGCCGTCGGGGGGGTCCTATAATTCACCCCTCCACTTT. This chain uses TRBV12-3 or TRBV12-4 with TRBJ1-6; possibly TRBD1 for D (5 bases). This CDR3 is 16 amino acids long. Deletions cut 6 bases from V and 1 base from J, with 13 bases between.

This clonotype was observed a few times. CDR3: CASRSDRANEKLFF. The CDR3 nucleotides are TGTGCCAGTAGATCGGACAGGGCTAATGAAAAACTGTTTTTT. This sequence joins TRBV19 and TRBJ1-4; 8 bases line up with TRBD1. V was pared by 6 bases and J by 3 bases, with 3 bases of the junction left unmatched. From germline, CDR1 is LNHDA and CDR2 SQIVND (reference sequence). The CDR3 is made up of 14 amino acids.

This clonotype was counted a few times. V usage is TRBV3-1 and J usage is TRBJ1-4; D is undetermined. The germline V gene encodes CDR1 LGHDT and CDR2 YNNKEL (reference sequence). With 4 bases removed from V and 7 bases from J, the gap between germline ends came to 13 bases. The CDR3 is 14 amino acids. DNA for the CDR3: TGTGCCAGCAGCCCCAACGGTGGCGGTGAAAAACTGTTTTTT. Its protein product is CASSPNGGGEKLFF.

There are a few counts of this clonotype. This chain links TRBV7-2 with TRBJ2-3, with a tentative D call TRBD1 (5 bases). The CDR3 length is 12 residues. Germline CDR1 reads SGHTA; CDR2 reads FQGNSA. V was pared by 5 bases and J by 6 bases, with 9 bases between. The CDR3: CASSPYRDTQYF. The CDR3 DNA reads as TGTGCCAGCAGCCCTTACAGGGATACGCAGTATTTT.

This clonotype has just a few counts. V is TRBV27 and J is TRBJ2-4; the D gene is possibly TRBD2 (5 bases). Germline loops: CDR1 MNHEY, CDR2 SMNVEV (reference sequence). V was cut by 6 bases and J by 7 bases, with 19 bases left in between. CDR3 length equals 15 residues. This chain's CDR3 is CASSQAGPSANIQYF. In DNA, the CDR3 is TGTGCCAGCAGCCAGGCGGGCCCATCGGCGAACATTCAGTACTTC.

This chain uses TRBV5-1 with TRBJ2-3; tentatively, D is TRBD2 (6 bases). The CDR3 totals 14 residues. Trimming took 5 bases from V and 4 from J, leaving 14 bases between them. Germline V gene lookup returns CDR1 SGHRS and CDR2 YFSETQ. Written as DNA, the CDR3 is TGCGCCAGCAGAAGCGGGCCGAGCGCAGATACGCAGTATTTT. Its translation: CASRSGPSADTQYF.

The J gene is TRBJ1-6, the V gene TRBV30; D not certain. The V and J ends lost 0 bases and 6 bases respectively, with 9 bases between them. Looked up from germline, CDR1 is GTSNPN and CDR2 is SVGIG (reference sequence). The CDR3 is 14 residues long. CDR3 sequence reads: CAWSVPGGNSPLHF. CDR3 coding DNA: TGTGCCTGGAGTGTACCGGGAGGTAATTCACCCCTCCACTTT.

This clonotype was counted many times. For the CDR3, the DNA is TGTGCCGGACAAACTGGACAGGGGGCTGGTGAGCAGTTCTTC. Amino acid sequence: CAGQTGQGAGEQFF. The J gene is TRBJ2-1, the V gene TRBV12-3 or TRBV12-4; TRBD1 matches at 11 bases. The trim removed 11 bases at V and 9 bases at J, leaving 12 bases unmatched. This CDR3 is built from 14 residues.

Turning to this clonotype: A much bigger clone sits one base away, suggesting this may be a read error. V and J are TRBV7-9 and TRBJ1-4; 8 nucleotides agree with TRBD1. Germline assignment: CDR1 SEHNR and CDR2 FQNEAQ (reference sequence). The CDR3 runs to 14 residues. CDR3 residues: CASSRDRSNEKLLF. The CDR3 DNA reads as TGTGCCAGCAGCCGGGACAGGTCTAATGAAAAACTGTTATTT.

This clonotype has only a few counts. V gene TRBV27 combines with J gene TRBJ2-7; a possible D gene is TRBD1 (5 bases). There are 14 residues in the CDR3. V was clipped by 5 bases and J by 4 bases, with 15 bases between them. CDR1 is MNHEY, CDR2 SMNVEV, per germline (reference sequence). DNA of the CDR3: TGTGCCAGCAGTACTGGGGCCTACCAATACGAGCAGTACTTC. Translating gives CASSTGAYQYEQYF.

This clonotype has at least ten counts. Its ends do not fully match the called genes, so a read error is possible. The chain has TRBV7-7 and TRBJ2-3; 7 bases map to TRBD1. CDR1 and CDR2 (germline): SSHAT, FNYEAQ (reference sequence). CDR3 size: 15 residues. The CDR3 reads CASSLGTAHTDTQYF. DNA for the CDR3: TGTGCTAGCAGCTTAGGGACAGCGCACACAGATACGCAGTATTTT.

This clonotype occurred a few times. The CDR3 DNA is TGTGCCAGCAGCTTTGTGGGCAGGACAGATACGCAGTATTTT. It codes for CASSFVGRTDTQYF. The rearrangement uses TRBV7-2 and TRBJ2-3; D remains unclear. This CDR3 has 14 amino acids. Trimming cost V 3 bases and J 3 bases, with 10 bases left between them. The V gene's germline CDR1 is SGHTA and CDR2 FQGNSA. Variable domain in full (rest from reference TRBV7-2 and TRBJ2-3): GAGVSQSPSNKVTEKGKDVELRCDPISGHTALYWYRQSLGQGLEFLIYFQGNSAPDKSGLPSDRFSAERTGGSVSTLTIQRTQQEDSAVYLCASSFVGRTDTQYFGPGTRLTVL.